Below are 24 T cell receptor beta chains sequenced from a single sample in a study of T cell responses to AZD1222 COVID-19 vaccine. Profiling relied on immunoSEQ multiplex PCR, and the TCRdb table lists in-frame clones only, not all of them. The data hold 100,000 to 150,000 clones, with about 90% observed a single time. Sequenced material: peripheral blood, taken on day 0 of AZD1222 vaccination. All receptors derive from an adult in good health.

As concerns this clone: An end of the junction differs from the germline gene, which may be a read error. The same CDR3 arises from other DNA sequences in this sample as well. The CDR3 sequence is CSVEGTGGIYEQYF. The DNA of the CDR3 is TGCAGCGTCGAAGGGACAGGGGGCATCTACGAGCAGTACTTC. V is TRBV29-1 and J is TRBJ2-7; 12 positions agree with TRBD1. The CDR3 totals 14 residues. In germline, CDR1 is SQVTM, CDR2 ANQGSEA.

The rearrangement joins TRBV6-5 to TRBJ2-2; D remains ambiguous. V was shortened by 3 bases and J by 2 bases, with 10 bases between the two germline ends. Germline values: CDR1 MNHEY, CDR2 SVGAGI. The CDR3 consists of 15 residues. As DNA, the CDR3 is TGTGCCAGCAGTTATGAACACGGCAACACCGGGGAGCTGTTTTTT. Residues: CASSYEHGNTGELFF.

The chain recombines TRBV3-1 (or the pseudogene TRBV3-2) with TRBJ2-1; weak D call: TRBD1 (6 bases). The CDR3 has 15 residues. Germline values: CDR1 LGHDT, CDR2 YNNKEL (reference sequence). V gave up 0 bases and J gave up 3 bases, with 9 bases separating them. The CDR3 protein is CASSQDWGHYNEQFF. In DNA, the CDR3 is TGTGCCAGCAGCCAAGACTGGGGGCACTACAATGAGCAGTTCTTC.

The rearrangement uses TRBV2 and TRBJ2-2; D not resolved. The CDR3 spans 15 residues. The germline V gene has CDR1 SNHLY and CDR2 FYNNEI. Trimming left V 6 bases short and J 0 bases short, with 11 bases between. CDR3 amino acids: CASSPVLANTGELFF. In nucleotides, the CDR3 is TGTGCCAGCAGCCCCGTGCTAGCGAACACCGGGGAGCTGTTTTTT.

The chain links TRBV5-1 to TRBJ1-1; D remains ambiguous. The CDR3 sequence is 14 residues long. Germline CDR1 is SGHRS and CDR2 is YFSETQ. Deletions cut 0 bases from V and 6 bases from J, with 12 bases between. DNA of the CDR3: TGCGCCAGCAGCTTGGGGGAAACTCGGGCTGAAGCTTTCTTT. As protein: CASSLGETRAEAFF.

The V and J genes are TRBV6-5 and TRBJ2-2; 7 nucleotides match TRBD2. CDR1 and CDR2 from the germline V gene are MNHEY and SVGAGI. Losses at the gene ends were 8 bases for V and 7 bases for J; bases not matched to a gene: 7. CDR3 length: 13 amino acids. The CDR3 sequence is CASGREARGELFF. The CDR3 DNA reads TGTGCCAGCGGCCGGGAGGCCCGCGGGGAGCTGTTTTTT.

The rearrangement uses TRBV5-4 and TRBJ2-3; D perhaps matches TRBD2 (5 bases). Germline-derived CDR1 and CDR2 are SGHNT and YYREEE (reference sequence). CDR3 size: 18 residues. V was clipped by 0 bases and J by 1 base, with 18 bases between them. CDR3 sequence: CASSLGGNQRPRTDTQYF. Written as DNA, the CDR3 is TGTGCCAGCAGCTTGGGTGGGAATCAGCGGCCCCGCACAGATACGCAGTATTTT.

V is TRBV9 and J is TRBJ1-5; D call uncertain. This CDR3 has 13 residues. Germline V gives CDR1 SGDLS, CDR2 YYNGEE. V gave up 0 bases and J gave up 9 bases, with 10 bases separating them. CDR3 nucleotide sequence: TGTGCCAGCAGCGTAGAGGAGGGCACGCCCCAGCATTTT. Its translation: CASSVEEGTPQHF.

V usage is TRBV3-1 (or the pseudogene TRBV3-2) and J usage is TRBJ1-2; D call uncertain. With 4 bases removed from V and 10 bases from J, the gap between germline ends came to 16 bases. CDR1 LGHDT and CDR2 YNNKEL come from the germline V gene (reference sequence). This CDR3 has 13 amino acids. CDR3 loop: CASSPGLLITYTF. CDR3 coding DNA: TGTGCCAGCAGCCCCGGACTCCTAATAACCTACACCTTC.

V is TRBV19 and J is TRBJ2-5; TRBD2 matches 9 bases. Germline CDR1 and CDR2: LNHDA and SQIVND (reference sequence). With 6 bases clipped from V and 5 bases from J, the junction kept 7 bases outside the gene matches. This CDR3 has 14 amino acids. The CDR3 region is CASRDSGRGETQYF. The CDR3 DNA reads TGTGCCAGTAGGGATAGCGGGAGAGGTGAGACCCAGTACTTC.

The V call is TRBV4-1, the J call TRBJ1-2; TRBD1 matches 8 bases. J gave up 8 bases and V 4 bases, and 12 bases lay outside the gene matches. Per germline, CDR1 MGHRA and CDR2 YSYEKL. The CDR3 has 15 amino acids. CDR3 sequence (DNA): TGCGCCAGCAGCCTTGGACAGGGAGACGGAATCGGCTACACCTTC. Translation gives CASSLGQGDGIGYTF.

The rearrangement links TRBV19 to TRBJ1-2; D is unclear. CDR3 length: 14 amino acids. The V and J ends lost 1 base and 3 bases respectively, with 9 bases between them. Germline V gene sequence: CDR1 LNHDA, CDR2 SQIVND (reference sequence). CDR3: CASSIGEGHYGYTF. In DNA, the CDR3 is TGTGCCAGTAGTATAGGAGAAGGGCACTATGGCTACACCTTC.

This clone was seen only once. The chain links TRBV18 to TRBJ2-5; 12 positions agree with TRBD2. Germline V gene data show CDR1 as KGHSH and CDR2 as LQKENI. The CDR3 runs to 21 residues. The trim removed 0 bases at V and 5 bases at J, leaving 19 bases unmatched. This CDR3 reads CASSPPVARPRLAGVRETQYF. The CDR3 region has the DNA TGTGCCAGCTCACCACCGGTCGCGAGGCCGAGACTAGCGGGAGTGCGGGAGACCCAGTACTTC. The full variable domain, its missing parts supplied by reference TRBV18 and TRBJ2-5, is NAGVMQNPRHLVRRRGQEARLRCSPMKGHSHVYWYRQLPEEGLKFMVYLQKENIIDESGMPKERFSAEFPKEGPSILRIQQVVRGDSAAYFCASSPPVARPRLAGVRETQYFGPGTRLLVL.

The V gene is TRBV5-1, the J gene TRBJ2-7, with 12 bases matching TRBD2. Trimming removed 3 bases from V and 7 bases from J; junction bases left unmatched: 14. The CDR3 runs to 17 residues. Germline CDR1 and CDR2: SGHRS and YFSETQ. The CDR3, as DNA: TGCGCCAGCAGCTCGACTAGCGGGAGCCCTGGGGCGAGGGAGCAGTACTTC. Amino acid sequence: CASSSTSGSPGAREQYF. Complete variable domain (other parts from reference TRBV5-1 and TRBJ2-7): KAGVTQTPRYLIKTRGQQVTLSCSPISGHRSVSWYQQTPGQGLQFLFEYFSETQRNKGNFPGRFSGRQFSNSRSEMNVSTLELGDSALYLCASSSTSGSPGAREQYFGPGTRLTVT.

J is TRBJ2-2 and V is TRBV20-1, with no clear D. This CDR3 is built from 13 residues. Trimming took 3 bases from V and 1 from J, leaving 6 bases between them. Germline V gene data show CDR1 as DFQATT and CDR2 as SNEGSKA (reference sequence). The CDR3 nucleotides read TGCAGTGCTAGTAGGGAGAACACCGGGGAGCTGTTTTTT. Amino acids: CSASRENTGELFF.

The rearrangement joins TRBV7-9 to TRBJ2-1; D is unclear. This CDR3 contains 12 residues. The V end lost 1 base, the J end lost 10 bases, and 8 bases lay between the germline ends. Per the germline V gene, CDR1 is SEHNR and CDR2 is FQNEAQ (reference sequence). CDR3 protein: CASSLEFGEQFF. CDR3 coding DNA: TGTGCCAGCAGCTTAGAATTCGGAGAGCAGTTCTTC.

This rearrangement joins TRBV13 to TRBJ2-7; D gene ambiguous. In germline, CDR1 is PRHDT, CDR2 FYEKMQ (reference sequence). This CDR3 has 13 amino acids. Trimming cost V 2 bases and J 5 bases, with 10 bases left between them. CDR3 sequence (DNA): TGTGCCAGCAGCTTACCCCCCCAGAACGAGCAGTACTTC. Amino acids: CASSLPPQNEQYF.

This sequence joins TRBV3-1 (or the pseudogene TRBV3-2) and TRBJ2-5; D gene uncertain. The CDR3 loop spans 12 amino acids. The V end was cut by 6 bases, the J end by 0 bases, with 5 bases between. Germline loops: CDR1 LGHDT, CDR2 YNNKEL (reference sequence). The CDR3 reads CASSGYQETQYF. The CDR3, as DNA: TGTGCCAGCAGTGGCTACCAAGAGACCCAGTACTTC.

The chain couples TRBV5-1 to TRBJ2-2; D remains ambiguous. Germline CDR1 and CDR2: SGHRS and YFSETQ. The CDR3 sequence is 13 residues long. V was cut by 3 bases and J by 4 bases, with 7 bases left in between. The CDR3 nucleotides are TGCGCCAGCAGCTCCGAAACCACCGGGGAGCTGTTTTTT. It specifies CASSSETTGELFF.

CDR3 loop: CASSWGIGNSPLHF. The CDR3 DNA reads TGTGCCAGCAGCTGGGGAATAGGTAATTCACCCCTCCACTTT. The rearrangement joins TRBV5-4 to TRBJ1-6; no reliable D call. The CDR3 length is 14 residues. Trimming cost V 3 bases and J 6 bases, with 10 bases left between them. In germline, CDR1 is SGHNT, CDR2 YYREEE (reference sequence). Full variable domain (rest looked up from reference TRBV5-4 and TRBJ1-6): ETGVTQSPTHLIKTRGQQVTLRCSSQSGHNTVSWYQQALGQGPQFIFQYYREEENGRGNFPPRFSGLQFPNYSSELNVNALELDDSALYLCASSWGIGNSPLHFGNGTRLTVT.

This chain joins TRBV19 and TRBJ1-1, with D possibly matching TRBD1 (5 bases). This CDR3 is 13 amino acids long. Trimming shortened V by 3 bases and J by 2 bases, and 7 bases separated the two germline ends. Germline V gives CDR1 LNHDA, CDR2 SQIVND (reference sequence). This CDR3 is CASSMGHNTEAFF. The CDR3 DNA is TGTGCCAGTAGTATGGGGCATAACACTGAAGCTTTCTTT.

J is TRBJ2-5 and V is TRBV21-1. TRBV21-1 is tagged as a pseudogene. This CDR3 is 17 amino acids long. The CDR3 here is CASSSLRNPRPQETQYF. The DNA for the CDR3 is TGTGCCAGCAGCTCCTTAAGGAATCCCCGACCTCAAGAGACCCAGTACTTC.

The chain joins TRBV6-6 to TRBJ2-3; TRBD2 aligns across 10 bases. There are 15 residues in the CDR3. V dropped 7 bases and J dropped 5; count of bases not matched to a gene: 9. Looked up from germline, CDR1 is MNHNY and CDR2 is SVGAGI (reference sequence). CDR3 protein: CASKSLAGVGDTQYF. For the CDR3, the DNA is TGTGCCAGCAAAAGCCTAGCGGGAGTAGGAGATACGCAGTATTTT.

V usage is TRBV5-4 and J usage is TRBJ2-2, with 10 bases matching TRBD2. This CDR3 has 17 amino acids. Trimming at V came to 4 bases and at J to 1 base, leaving 7 bases not matched to a gene. CDR1 SGHNT and CDR2 YYREEE come from the germline V gene (reference sequence). The chain's CDR3 is CASSPLAGGVNTGELFF. The CDR3 DNA reads TGTGCCAGCAGCCCTTTAGCGGGAGGAGTGAACACCGGGGAGCTGTTTTTT.